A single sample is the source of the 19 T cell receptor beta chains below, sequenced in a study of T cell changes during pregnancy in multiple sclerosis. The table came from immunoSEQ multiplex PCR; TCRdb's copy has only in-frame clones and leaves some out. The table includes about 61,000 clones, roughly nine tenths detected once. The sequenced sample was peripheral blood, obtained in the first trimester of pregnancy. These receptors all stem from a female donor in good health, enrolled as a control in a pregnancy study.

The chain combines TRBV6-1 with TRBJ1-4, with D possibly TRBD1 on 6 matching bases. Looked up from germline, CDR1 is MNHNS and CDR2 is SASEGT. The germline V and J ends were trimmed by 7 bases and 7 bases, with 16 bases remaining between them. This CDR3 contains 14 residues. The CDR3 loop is CASNLQGRSEKLFF. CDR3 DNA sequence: TGTGCCAGCAACTTACAGGGAAGGAGTGAAAAACTGTTTTTT.

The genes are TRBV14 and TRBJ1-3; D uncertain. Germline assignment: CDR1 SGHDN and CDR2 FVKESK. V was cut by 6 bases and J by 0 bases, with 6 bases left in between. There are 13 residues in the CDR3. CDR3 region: CASRPHSGNTIYF. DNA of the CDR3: TGTGCCAGCAGACCACACTCTGGAAACACCATATATTTT.

The CDR3 reads CASSVTSGTEAFF. The CDR3 nucleotides are TGTGCCAGCAGTGTAACGTCGGGCACTGAAGCTTTCTTT. The rearrangement uses TRBV6-1 and TRBJ1-1, with no clear D. CDR3 length equals 13 residues. In germline, CDR1 is MNHNS, CDR2 SASEGT. V lost 4 bases and J lost 4, with 10 bases in between.

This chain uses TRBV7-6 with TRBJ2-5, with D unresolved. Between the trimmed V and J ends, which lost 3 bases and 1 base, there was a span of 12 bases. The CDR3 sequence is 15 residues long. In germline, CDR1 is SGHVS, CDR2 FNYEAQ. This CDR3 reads CASSFDISAQETQYF. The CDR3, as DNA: TGTGCCAGCAGCTTCGACATAAGTGCCCAAGAGACCCAGTACTTC.

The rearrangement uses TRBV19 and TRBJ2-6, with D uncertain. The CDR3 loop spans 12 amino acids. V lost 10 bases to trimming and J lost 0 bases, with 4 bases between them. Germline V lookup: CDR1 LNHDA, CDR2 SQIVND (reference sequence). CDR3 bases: TGTGCCACTTTCTCTGGGGCCAACGTCCTGACTTTC. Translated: CATFSGANVLTF.

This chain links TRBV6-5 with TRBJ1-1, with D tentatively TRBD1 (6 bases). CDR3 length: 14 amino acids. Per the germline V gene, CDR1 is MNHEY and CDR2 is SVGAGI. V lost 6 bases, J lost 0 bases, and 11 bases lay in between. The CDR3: CASSLDSVNTEAFF. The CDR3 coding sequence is TGTGCCAGCAGCCTGGACAGCGTGAACACTGAAGCTTTCTTT.

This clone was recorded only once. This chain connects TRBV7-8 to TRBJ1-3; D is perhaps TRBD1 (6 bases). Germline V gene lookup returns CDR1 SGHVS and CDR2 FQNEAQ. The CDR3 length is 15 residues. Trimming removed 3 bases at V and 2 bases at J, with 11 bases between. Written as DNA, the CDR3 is TGTGCCAGCAGCTTCGGTGGACAGACTGGAAACACCATATATTTT. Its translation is CASSFGGQTGNTIYF.

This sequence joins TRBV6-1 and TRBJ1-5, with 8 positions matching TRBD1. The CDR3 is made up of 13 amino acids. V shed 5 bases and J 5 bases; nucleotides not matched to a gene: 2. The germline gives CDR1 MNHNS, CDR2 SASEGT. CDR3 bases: TGTGCCAGCAGTCTACAGGGGGATCAGCCCCAGCATTTT. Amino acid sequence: CASSLQGDQPQHF.

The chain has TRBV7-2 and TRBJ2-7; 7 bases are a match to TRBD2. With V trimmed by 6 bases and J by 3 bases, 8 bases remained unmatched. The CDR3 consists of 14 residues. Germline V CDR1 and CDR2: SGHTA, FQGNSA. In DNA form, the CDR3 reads TGTGCCAGCAGACCGGCGGGGGAGGTCTACGAGCAGTACTTC. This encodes CASRPAGEVYEQYF.

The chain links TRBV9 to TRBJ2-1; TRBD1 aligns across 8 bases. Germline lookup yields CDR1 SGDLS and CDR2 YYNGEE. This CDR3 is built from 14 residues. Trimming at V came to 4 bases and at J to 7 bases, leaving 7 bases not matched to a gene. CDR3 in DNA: TGTGCCAGCAGCCGGACAGGGCGGGTGAATGAGCAGTTCTTC. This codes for CASSRTGRVNEQFF.

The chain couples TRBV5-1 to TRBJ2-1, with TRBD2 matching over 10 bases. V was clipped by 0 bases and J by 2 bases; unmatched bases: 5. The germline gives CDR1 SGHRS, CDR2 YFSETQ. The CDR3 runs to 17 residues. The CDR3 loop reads CASSLGVTSGTYNEQFF. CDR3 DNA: TGCGCCAGCAGCTTGGGCGTTACTAGCGGGACCTACAATGAGCAGTTCTTC. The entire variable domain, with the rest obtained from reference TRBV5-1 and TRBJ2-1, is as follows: KAGVTQTPRYLIKTRGQQVTLSCSPISGHRSVSWYQQTPGQGLQFLFEYFSETQRNKGNFPGRFSGRQFSNSRSEMNVSTLELGDSALYLCASSLGVTSGTYNEQFFGPGTRLTVL.

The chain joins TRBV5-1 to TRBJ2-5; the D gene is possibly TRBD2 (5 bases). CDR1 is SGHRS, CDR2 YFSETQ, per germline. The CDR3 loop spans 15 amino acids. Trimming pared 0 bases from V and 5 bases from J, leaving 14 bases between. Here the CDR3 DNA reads TGCGCCAGCAGCTTGGGTGGTAGAGCGGAGGAGACCCAGTACTTC. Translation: CASSLGGRAEETQYF.

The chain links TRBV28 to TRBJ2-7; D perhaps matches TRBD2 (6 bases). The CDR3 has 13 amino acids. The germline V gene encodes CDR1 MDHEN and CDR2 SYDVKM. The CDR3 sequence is CATGKRAPYEQYF. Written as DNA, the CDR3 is TGTGCGACGGGGAAGCGGGCTCCCTACGAGCAGTACTTC.

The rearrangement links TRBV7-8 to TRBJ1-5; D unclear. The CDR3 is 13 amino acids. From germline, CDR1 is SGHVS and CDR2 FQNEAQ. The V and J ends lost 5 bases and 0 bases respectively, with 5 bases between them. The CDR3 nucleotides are TGTGCCAGCAGCCGTAGTAGCAATCAGCCCCAGCATTTT. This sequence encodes CASSRSSNQPQHF.

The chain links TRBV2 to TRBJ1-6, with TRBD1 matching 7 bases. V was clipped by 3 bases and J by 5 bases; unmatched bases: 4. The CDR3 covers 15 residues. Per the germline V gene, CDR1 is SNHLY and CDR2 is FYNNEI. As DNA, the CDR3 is TGTGCCAGCAGTGACAGGGGGTTCCATAATTCACCCCTCCACTTT. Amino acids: CASSDRGFHNSPLHF.

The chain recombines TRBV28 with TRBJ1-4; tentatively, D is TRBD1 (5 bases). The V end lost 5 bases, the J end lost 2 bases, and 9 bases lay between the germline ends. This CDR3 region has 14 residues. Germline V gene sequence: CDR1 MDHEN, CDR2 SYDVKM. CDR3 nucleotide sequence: TGTGCCAGCAGTACAAGACAGACTAATGAAAAACTGTTTTTT. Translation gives CASSTRQTNEKLFF.

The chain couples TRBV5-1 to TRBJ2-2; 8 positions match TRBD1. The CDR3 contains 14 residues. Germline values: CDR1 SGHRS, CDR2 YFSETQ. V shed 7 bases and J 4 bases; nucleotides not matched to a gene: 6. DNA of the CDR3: TGCGCCAGCGACTGGACAGGGATCACCGGGGAGCTGTTTTTT. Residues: CASDWTGITGELFF.

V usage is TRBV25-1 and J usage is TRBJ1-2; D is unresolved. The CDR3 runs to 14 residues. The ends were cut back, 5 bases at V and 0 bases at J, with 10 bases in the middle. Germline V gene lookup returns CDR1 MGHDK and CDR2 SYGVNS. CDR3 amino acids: CASSLGVSNYGYTF. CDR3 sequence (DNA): TGTGCCAGCAGTCTCGGGGTTTCTAACTATGGCTACACCTTC.

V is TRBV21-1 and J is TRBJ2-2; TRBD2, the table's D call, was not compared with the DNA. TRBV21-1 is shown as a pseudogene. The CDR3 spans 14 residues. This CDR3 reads CASSKGGETGELFF. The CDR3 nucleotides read TGTGCCAGCAGCAAAGGGGGGGAAACCGGGGAGCTGTTTTTT.